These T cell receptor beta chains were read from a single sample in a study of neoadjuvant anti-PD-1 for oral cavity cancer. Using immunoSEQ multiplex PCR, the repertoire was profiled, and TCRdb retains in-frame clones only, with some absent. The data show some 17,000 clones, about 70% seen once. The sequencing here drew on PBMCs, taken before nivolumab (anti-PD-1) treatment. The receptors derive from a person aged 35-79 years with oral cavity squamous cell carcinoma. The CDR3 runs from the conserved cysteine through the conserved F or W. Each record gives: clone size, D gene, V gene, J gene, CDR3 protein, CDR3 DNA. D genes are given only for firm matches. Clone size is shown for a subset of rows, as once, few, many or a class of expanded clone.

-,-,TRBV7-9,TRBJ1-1,CASSEGAQNTEAFF,TGTGCCAGCAGCGAAGGGGCTCAGAACACTGAAGCTTTCTTT
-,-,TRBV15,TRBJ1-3,CATSRGGTISGNTIYF,TGTGCCACCAGCAGGGGCGGGACCATCTCTGGAAACACCATATATTTT
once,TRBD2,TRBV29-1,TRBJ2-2,CSVDRLAGDTGELFF,TGCAGCGTTGACAGACTAGCGGGAGACACCGGGGAGCTGTTTTTT
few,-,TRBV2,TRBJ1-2,CASSDEGGGSYGYTF,TGTGCCAGCAGTGATGAAGGGGGGGGCAGCTATGGCTACACCTTC
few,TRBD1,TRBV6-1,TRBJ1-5,CASKGTVNQPQHF,TGTGCCAGCAAAGGGACAGTTAATCAGCCCCAGCATTTT
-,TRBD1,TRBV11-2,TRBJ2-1,CASTRSGQGVLNEQFF,TGTGCCAGCACCCGATCCGGACAGGGGGTTTTGAATGAGCAGTTCTTC
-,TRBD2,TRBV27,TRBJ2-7,CASRGLAGGLSSYEQYF,TGTGCCAGCAGGGGACTAGCGGGAGGGCTTAGCTCCTACGAGCAGTACTTC
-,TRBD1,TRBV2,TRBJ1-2,CASSEAPGGFFNNYGYTF,TGTGCCAGCAGTGAAGCACCAGGGGGCTTCTTTAATAACTATGGCTACACCTTC
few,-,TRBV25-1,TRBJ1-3,CASSSPGNTIYF,TGTGCCAGCAGTAGCCCTGGAAACACCATATATTTT
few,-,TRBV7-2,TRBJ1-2,CASSLDNRSTGGYTF,TGTGCCAGCAGCTTAGATAACAGGTCTACGGGCGGCTACACCTTC
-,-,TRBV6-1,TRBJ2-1,CASSDLGNEQFF,TGTGCCAGCAGTGACTTGGGCAATGAGCAGTTCTTC
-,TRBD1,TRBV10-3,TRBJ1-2,CAINPGGGGYTF,TGTGCCATCAACCCAGGGGGGGGAGGATACACCTTC
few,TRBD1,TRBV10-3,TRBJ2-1,CAISESRDRVNEQFF,TGTGCCATCAGTGAGTCGCGGGACAGGGTGAATGAGCAGTTCTTC
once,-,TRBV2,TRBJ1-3,CASSLGSGNTIYF,TGTGCCAGCAGTCTAGGCTCTGGAAACACCATATATTTT
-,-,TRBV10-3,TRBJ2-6,CAISEQGFSGANVLTF,TGTGCCATCAGTGAGCAGGGTTTCTCTGGGGCCAACGTCCTGACTTTC
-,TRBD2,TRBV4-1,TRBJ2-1,CASSQGLAGGRSSYNEQFF,TGCGCCAGCAGCCAAGGACTAGCGGGAGGCCGAAGCTCCTACAATGAGCAGTTCTTC
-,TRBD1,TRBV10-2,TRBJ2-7,CASSEGTALSYEQYF,TGCGCCAGCAGTGAAGGGACAGCCCTCTCCTACGAGCAGTACTTC
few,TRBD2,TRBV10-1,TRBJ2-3,CASNPGGSDTQYF,TGCGCCAGCAATCCGGGAGGCTCAGATACGCAGTATTTT
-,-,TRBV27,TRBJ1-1,CASRQTGRGEAFF,TGTGCCAGCAGACAAACAGGGAGGGGTGAAGCTTTCTTT
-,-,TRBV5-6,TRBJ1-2,CASSLQGVGDYGYTF,TGTGCCAGCAGCTTACAGGGAGTGGGGGACTATGGCTACACCTTC
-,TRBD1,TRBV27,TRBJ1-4,CASSPQGSNEKLFF,TGTGCCAGCAGCCCACAGGGGTCGAATGAAAAACTGTTTTTT
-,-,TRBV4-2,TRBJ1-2,CASSPGPNYGYTF,TGTGCCAGCAGCCCCGGACCAAACTATGGCTACACCTTC
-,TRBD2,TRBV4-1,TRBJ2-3,CASSATTSEADTQYF,TGCGCCAGCAGCGCAACGACTAGCGAGGCAGATACGCAGTATTTT
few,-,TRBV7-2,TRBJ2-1,CASSLGGLPNEQFF,TGTGCCAGCAGCTTAGGGGGATTACCCAATGAGCAGTTCTTC
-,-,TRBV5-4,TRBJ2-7,CASSPGSGAGYEQYF,TGTGCCAGCAGCCCGGGGTCAGGGGCGGGCTACGAGCAGTACTTC
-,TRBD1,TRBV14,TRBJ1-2,CASSHVGTEIFSGYTF,TGTGCCAGCAGCCACGTCGGGACAGAGATCTTCAGTGGCTACACCTTC
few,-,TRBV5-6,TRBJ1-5,CASSLGQANNQPQHF,TGTGCCAGCAGCTTGGGACAGGCCAACAATCAGCCCCAGCATTTT
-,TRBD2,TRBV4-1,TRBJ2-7,CASSQLGTSGSYEQYF,TGCGCCAGCAGCCAATTAGGGACTAGCGGTTCCTACGAGCAGTACTTC
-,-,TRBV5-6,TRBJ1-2,CASSSAGGNYGYTF,TGTGCCAGCAGCTCAGCTGGGGGGAACTATGGCTACACCTTC
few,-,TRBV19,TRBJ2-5,CASSLGTEGRTQYF,TGTGCCAGTAGTTTAGGGACCGAGGGGCGGACCCAGTACTTC
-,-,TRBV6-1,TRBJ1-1,CASRTTENTEAFF,TGTGCCAGCAGGACGACAGAAAACACTGAAGCTTTCTTT
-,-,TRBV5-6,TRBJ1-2,CASSLDTMGGTF,TGTGCCAGCAGCTTGGATACTATGGGGGGGACCTTC
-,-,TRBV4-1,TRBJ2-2,CASSQDGKGQANTGELFF,TGCGCCAGCAGCCAAGATGGGAAGGGACAAGCGAACACCGGGGAGCTGTTTTTT
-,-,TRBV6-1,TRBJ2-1,CASSVGDRPHEQFF,TGTGCCAGCAGTGTTGGGGACCGCCCTCATGAGCAGTTCTTC
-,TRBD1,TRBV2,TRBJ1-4,CASSDRVTNEKLFF,TGTGCCAGCAGCGACAGGGTTACTAATGAAAAACTGTTTTTT
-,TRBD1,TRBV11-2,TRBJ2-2,CASRQQGAVGELFF,TGTGCCAGCAGACAACAGGGGGCGGTCGGGGAGCTGTTTTTT
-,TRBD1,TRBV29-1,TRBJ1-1,CSVRDRLNTEAFF,TGCAGCGTTCGGGACAGATTGAACACTGAAGCTTTCTTT
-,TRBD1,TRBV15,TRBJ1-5,CATSGDRENQPQHF,TGTGCCACCAGCGGAGACAGGGAAAATCAGCCCCAGCATTTT
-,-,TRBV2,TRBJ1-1,CASSVIDGRNTEAFF,TGTGCCAGCAGTGTAATCGACGGTAGGAACACTGAAGCTTTCTTT
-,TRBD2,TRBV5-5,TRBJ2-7,CASSSQREPPYEQYF,TGTGCCAGCAGCTCCCAGCGGGAGCCCCCCTACGAGCAGTACTTC
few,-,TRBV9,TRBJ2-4,CASSGRGDRDKNIQYF,TGTGCCAGCAGCGGGCGGGGGGACAGAGACAAAAACATTCAGTACTTC
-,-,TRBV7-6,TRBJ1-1,CASSLGTGNTEAFF,TGTGCCAGCAGCTTAGGGACGGGGAACACTGAAGCTTTCTTT
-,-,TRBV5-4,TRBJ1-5,CASSSRESAQPQHF,TGTGCCAGCAGCTCCCGGGAATCCGCTCAGCCCCAGCATTTT
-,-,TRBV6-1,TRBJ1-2,CASTLRGGSYGYTF,TGTGCCAGCACCCTAAGGGGCGGATCCTATGGCTACACCTTC
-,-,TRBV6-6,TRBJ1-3,CASSLTSRASGNTIYF,TGTGCCAGCAGTCTGACTTCCAGGGCGTCTGGAAACACCATATATTTT
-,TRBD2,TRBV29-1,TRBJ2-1,CSGVLAGGPGNEQFF,TGCAGCGGTGTTCTAGCGGGAGGGCCGGGTAATGAGCAGTTCTTC
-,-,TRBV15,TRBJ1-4,CATSRDRAGTNEKLFF,TGTGCCACCAGCAGAGATCGAGCAGGTACTAATGAAAAACTGTTTTTT
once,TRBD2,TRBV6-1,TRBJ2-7,CASTPGRVSYEQYF,TGTGCCAGCACTCCAGGGAGGGTCTCCTACGAGCAGTACTTC
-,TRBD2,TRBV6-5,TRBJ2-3,CASSPSGRTDTQYF,TGTGCCAGCAGCCCCAGCGGGAGGACAGATACGCAGTATTTT